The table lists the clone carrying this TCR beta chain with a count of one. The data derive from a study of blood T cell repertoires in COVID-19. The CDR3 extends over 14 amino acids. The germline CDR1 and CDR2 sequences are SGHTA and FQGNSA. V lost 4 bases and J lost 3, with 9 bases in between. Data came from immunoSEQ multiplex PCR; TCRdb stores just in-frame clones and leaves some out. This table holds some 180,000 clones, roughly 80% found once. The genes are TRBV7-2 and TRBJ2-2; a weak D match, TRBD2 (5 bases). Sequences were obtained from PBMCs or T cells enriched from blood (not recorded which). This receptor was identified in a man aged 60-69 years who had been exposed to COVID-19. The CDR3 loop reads CASSSGIHTGELFF. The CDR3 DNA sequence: TGTGCCAGCAGCTCCGGGATTCACACCGGGGAGCTGTTTTTT.